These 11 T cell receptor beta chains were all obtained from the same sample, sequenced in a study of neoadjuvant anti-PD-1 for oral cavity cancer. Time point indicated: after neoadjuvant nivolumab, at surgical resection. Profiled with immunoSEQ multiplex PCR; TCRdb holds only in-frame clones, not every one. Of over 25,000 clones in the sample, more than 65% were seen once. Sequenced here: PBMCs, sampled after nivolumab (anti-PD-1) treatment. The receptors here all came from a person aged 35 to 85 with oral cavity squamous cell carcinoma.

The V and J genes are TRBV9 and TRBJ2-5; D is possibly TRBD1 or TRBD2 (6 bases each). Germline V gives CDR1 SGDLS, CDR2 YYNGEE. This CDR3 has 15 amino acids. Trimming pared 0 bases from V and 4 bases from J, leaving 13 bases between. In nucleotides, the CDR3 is TGTGCCAGCAGCGTAGTCTCGGGGGCTCGAGAGACCCAGTACTTC. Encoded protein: CASSVVSGARETQYF.

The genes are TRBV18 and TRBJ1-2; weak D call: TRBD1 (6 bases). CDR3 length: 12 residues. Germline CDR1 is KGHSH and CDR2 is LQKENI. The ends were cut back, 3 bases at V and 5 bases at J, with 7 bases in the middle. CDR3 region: CASSPGQYGYTF. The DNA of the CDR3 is TGTGCCAGCTCACCCGGACAGTATGGCTACACCTTC.

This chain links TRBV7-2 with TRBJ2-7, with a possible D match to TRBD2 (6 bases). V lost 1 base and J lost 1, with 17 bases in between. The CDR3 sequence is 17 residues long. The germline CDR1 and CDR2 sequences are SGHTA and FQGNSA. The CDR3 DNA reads TGTGCCAGCAGCTTAGTGTCGGGGGATGAAGGGTCCTACGAGCAGTACTTC. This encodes CASSLVSGDEGSYEQYF. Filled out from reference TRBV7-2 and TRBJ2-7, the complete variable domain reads GAGVSQSPSNKVTEKGKDVELRCDPISGHTALYWYRQSLGQGLEFLIYFQGNSAPDKSGLPSDRFSAERTGGSVSTLTIQRTQQEDSAVYLCASSLVSGDEGSYEQYFGPGTRLTVT.

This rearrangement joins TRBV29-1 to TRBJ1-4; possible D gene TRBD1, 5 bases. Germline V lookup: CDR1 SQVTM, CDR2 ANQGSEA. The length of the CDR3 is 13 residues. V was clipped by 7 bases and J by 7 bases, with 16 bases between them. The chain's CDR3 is CSASAPGVEKLFF. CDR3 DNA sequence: TGCAGCGCCTCCGCCCCGGGGGTTGAAAAACTGTTTTTT.

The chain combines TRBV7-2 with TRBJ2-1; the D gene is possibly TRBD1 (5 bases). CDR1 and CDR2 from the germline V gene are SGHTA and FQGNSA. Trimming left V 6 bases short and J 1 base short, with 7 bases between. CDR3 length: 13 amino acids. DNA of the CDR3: TGTGCCAGCAGGACAGTTTCCTACAATGAGCAGTTCTTC. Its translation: CASRTVSYNEQFF.

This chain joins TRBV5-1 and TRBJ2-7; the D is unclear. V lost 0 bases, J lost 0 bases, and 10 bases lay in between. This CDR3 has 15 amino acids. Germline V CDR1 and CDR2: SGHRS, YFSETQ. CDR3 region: CASSLGLTPSYEQYF. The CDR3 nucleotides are TGCGCCAGCAGCTTGGGATTAACACCCTCCTACGAGCAGTACTTC.

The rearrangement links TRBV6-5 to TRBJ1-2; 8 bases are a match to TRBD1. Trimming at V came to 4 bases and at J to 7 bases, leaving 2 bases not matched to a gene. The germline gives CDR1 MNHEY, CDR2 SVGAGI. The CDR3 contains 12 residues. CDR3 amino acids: CASSFDRGGYTF. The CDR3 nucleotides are TGTGCCAGCAGTTTCGACAGGGGTGGCTACACCTTC.

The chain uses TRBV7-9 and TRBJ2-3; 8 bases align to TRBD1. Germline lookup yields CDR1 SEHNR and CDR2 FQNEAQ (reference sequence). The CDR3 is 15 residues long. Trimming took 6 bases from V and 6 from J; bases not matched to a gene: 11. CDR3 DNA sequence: TGTGCCAGCAGTAGGGGACAGGAGTTCGGGGATACGCAGTATTTT. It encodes CASSRGQEFGDTQYF. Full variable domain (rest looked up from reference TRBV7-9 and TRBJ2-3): DTGVSQNPRHKITKRGQNVTFRCDPISEHNRLYWYRQTLGQGPEFLTYFQNEAQLEKSRLLSDRFSAERPKGSFSTLEIQRTEQGDSAMYLCASSRGQEFGDTQYFGPGTRLTVL.

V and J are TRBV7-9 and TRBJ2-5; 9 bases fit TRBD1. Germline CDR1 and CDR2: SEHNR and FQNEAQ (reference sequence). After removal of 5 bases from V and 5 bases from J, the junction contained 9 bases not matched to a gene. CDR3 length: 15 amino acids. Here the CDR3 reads CASSRGTGRSETQYF. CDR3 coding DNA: TGTGCCAGCAGCCGTGGGACAGGGAGGTCGGAGACCCAGTACTTC.

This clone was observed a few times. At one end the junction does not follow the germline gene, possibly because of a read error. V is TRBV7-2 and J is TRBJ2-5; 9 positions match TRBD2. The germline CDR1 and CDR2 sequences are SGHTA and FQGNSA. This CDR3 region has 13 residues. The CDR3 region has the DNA TGTGCCAGCAGCTTCCGGCTAGCGGGGTCCCTGAACTTC. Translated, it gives CASSFRLAGSLNF.

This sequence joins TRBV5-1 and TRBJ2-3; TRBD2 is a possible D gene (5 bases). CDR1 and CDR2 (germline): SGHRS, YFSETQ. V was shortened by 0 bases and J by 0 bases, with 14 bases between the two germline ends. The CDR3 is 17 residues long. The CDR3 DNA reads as TGCGCCAGCAGCTTGGGAGGCGGGCAGACTAGCACAGATACGCAGTATTTT. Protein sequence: CASSLGGGQTSTDTQYF.